The source of this T cell receptor beta chain is a study of PD-1 blockade in classical Hodgkin lymphoma. Study background: Nivolumab dosing for patients was 3 mg/kg, administered intravenously every 2 weeks.

Described time point: cycle 4 day 1 (C4D1), after 6 weeks of nivolumab. Every patient had relapsed following autologous stem cell transplantation, and cohorts differed in brentuximab vedotin exposure. Thawed PBMCs underwent magnetic negative selection to yield purified CD4+ T cells. Note on this clone: The antigen remains undetermined.

General observations from the study: Complete responders possessed baseline diversity comparable to newly diagnosed patients. Compared with baseline, CD4+ but not CD8+ TCR diversity had risen significantly by C4D1.

Clones were read by immunoSEQ multiplex PCR, and TCRdb kept only the in-frame ones, dropping some. The sample lists tens of thousands of clones, around 84% occurring once. The starting material was CD4+ T cells from blood, obtained before the fourth cycle of nivolumab. The receptor comes from a human donor with classical Hodgkin lymphoma.

The CDR3 protein is CASSPQGQHNEQFF. In DNA form, the CDR3 reads TGTGCCAGCTCACCTCAAGGTCAACACAATGAGCAGTTCTTC. The chain uses TRBV18 and TRBJ2-1; D unclear. The CDR3 has 14 residues. Between the trimmed V and J ends, which lost 3 bases and 5 bases, there was a span of 11 bases. CDR1 is KGHSH and CDR2 is LQKENI in the germline V gene.